This TCR beta chain was captured in a study of vaccination effects on CD4 cells after COVID-19. Study context: Each well held 2 million to 2.5 million PBMC cultured with around 9.2 ug/ml peptides and about 10 IU/ml IL-2.

The length of the CDR3 is 14 residues. The V gene's germline CDR1 is SGHTA and CDR2 FQGNSA. Trimming cost V 8 bases and J 2 bases, with 15 bases left between them. Scientists isolated CD4+ T cells after a roughly 9-day culture period ended. Participants completed two doses of the BNT162b2 or mRNA-1273 vaccine. People in the vaccine group had not been infected with SARS-CoV-2 before, and their nucleocapsid antibodies were negative. Cells had half their medium changed to IL-2 medium on days 3 and 7. This clone was seen just once. Its antigen is currently unknown. TCRdb's copy holds only in-frame clones and misses some; the assay was immunoSEQ multiplex PCR. The sample includes more than 60,000 clones, about 74% of them seen just once.

The chain joins TRBV7-2 to TRBJ2-5; possible D gene TRBD2, 6 bases. The origin of this receptor is a human donor who received a COVID-19 vaccine. The sequenced sample was CD4+ T cells from PBMCs cultured without peptide, obtained after COVID-19 vaccination. The CDR3 DNA reads as TGTGCCAGCGGGCCGGGCGGGGCACAAGAGACCCAGTACTTC. Translation gives CASGPGGAQETQYF.